A single T cell receptor beta chain is shown here with its context. TCRdb's copy holds only in-frame clones and misses some; the assay was immunoSEQ multiplex PCR. The sample consists of hundreds of thousands of clones, around 90% of them appearing once. The record originates from a study of blood T cell repertoires in COVID-19. Study information: PBMCs, B-cell-depleted T cells, or T cells were the source of the cDNA or gDNA that made up the material.

This CDR3 region has 12 residues. Germline loops: CDR1 SGHTA, CDR2 FQGNSA. The V end was cut by 3 bases, the J end by 10 bases, with 7 bases between. The origin of this receptor is a woman aged 40 to 50 with acute COVID-19. Sequencing was carried out using PBMCs or T cells enriched from blood (not recorded which). The chain links TRBV7-2 to TRBJ1-6; D is uncertain. The CDR3 sequence: CASSFRESPLHF. CDR3 coding DNA: TGTGCCAGCAGCTTCCGAGAATCACCCCTCCACTTT.